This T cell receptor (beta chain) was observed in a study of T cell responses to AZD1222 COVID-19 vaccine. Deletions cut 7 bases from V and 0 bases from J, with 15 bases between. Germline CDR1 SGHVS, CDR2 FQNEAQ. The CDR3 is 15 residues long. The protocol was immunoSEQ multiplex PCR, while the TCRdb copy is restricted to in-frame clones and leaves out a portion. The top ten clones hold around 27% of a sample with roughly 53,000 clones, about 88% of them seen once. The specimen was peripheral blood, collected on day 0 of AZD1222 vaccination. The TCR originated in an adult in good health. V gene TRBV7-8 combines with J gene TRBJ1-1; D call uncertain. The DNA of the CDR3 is TGTGCCAGCACCCCCACCAGAGTTTTGAACACTGAAGCTTTCTTT. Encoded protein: CASTPTRVLNTEAFF.